The 9 T cell receptor beta chains below come from one sample, sequenced in a study of OX40 agonist ivuxolimab in advanced cancers. Profiled with immunoSEQ multiplex PCR; TCRdb holds only in-frame clones, not every one. Here the sample spans 90,000 to 100,000 clones, roughly 87% being singletons. This sample comprised CD4+ or CD8+ T cells sorted from blood, obtained in a trial of the OX40 agonist ivuxolimab. Receptor source: an adult with an advanced solid tumor such as melanoma, head and neck, liver or kidney cancer.

This chain uses TRBV7-2 with TRBJ1-4, with a tentative D call TRBD1 (6 bases). There are 13 residues in the CDR3. In germline, CDR1 is SGHTA, CDR2 FQGNSA. The V and J ends lost 8 bases and 6 bases respectively, with 13 bases between them. In DNA, the CDR3 is TGTGCCAGCGCCGTAAAGGGGGATGAAAAACTGTTTTTT. Its protein is CASAVKGDEKLFF.

This clone was detected only once. V and J are TRBV9 and TRBJ2-6, with a possible D match to TRBD1 (6 bases). The CDR3 extends over 17 amino acids. V lost 3 bases to trimming and J lost 0 bases, with 13 bases between them. CDR1 SGDLS and CDR2 YYNGEE come from the germline V gene. This chain's CDR3 is CASSEDSVLSGANVLTF. CDR3 in DNA: TGTGCCAGCAGCGAGGACAGTGTGCTCTCTGGGGCCAACGTCCTGACTTTC.

This clone occurred a few times. V and J are TRBV6-5 and TRBJ1-1; D might be TRBD1 (5 bases). V was trimmed by 0 bases and J by 7 bases, leaving 9 bases between them. CDR3 length: 13 amino acids. Germline V gene data show CDR1 as MNHEY and CDR2 as SVGAGI. The CDR3 loop is CASSYSRDGEAFF. The CDR3 nucleotides are TGTGCCAGCAGTTACTCCCGGGACGGTGAAGCTTTCTTT.

The CDR3 DNA reads as TGTGCCACCAGCAGAGGGGCAGAGCCCACCATATATTTT. Amino acids: CATSRGAEPTIYF. The V call is TRBV15, the J call TRBJ1-3; D unresolved. V dropped 1 base and J dropped 9 bases, with 10 bases sitting between them. This CDR3 is 13 amino acids long. The germline V gene has CDR1 LNHNV and CDR2 YYDKDF (reference sequence).

The chain joins TRBV4-1 to TRBJ1-1; D not resolved. In germline, CDR1 is MGHRA, CDR2 YSYEKL. This CDR3 is built from 15 residues. Trimming took off 4 bases at V and 6 bases at J, with 18 bases between the two ends. The CDR3 here is CASSRSLVEEAEAFF. The CDR3 bases are TGCGCCAGCAGCCGATCTCTGGTCGAGGAGGCTGAAGCTTTCTTT.

The chain couples TRBV27 to TRBJ1-5, with 9 nucleotides matching TRBD1. The CDR3 spans 15 residues. With V trimmed by 5 bases and J by 5 bases, 7 bases remained unmatched. Germline assignment: CDR1 MNHEY and CDR2 SMNVEV (reference sequence). The CDR3 DNA reads as TGTGCCAGCAGTCCTCCGGGGACAGGGTATCAGCCCCAGCATTTT. Protein: CASSPPGTGYQPQHF.

The rearrangement links TRBV7-8 to TRBJ2-7; TRBD1 might be the D (6 bases). The CDR3 is 14 residues long. From germline, CDR1 is SGHVS and CDR2 FQNEAQ. The germline V and J ends were trimmed by 6 bases and 2 bases, with 14 bases remaining between them. DNA of the CDR3: TGTGCCAGCAGACCGACAGGAGCTACCTACGAGCAGTACTTC. This translates into CASRPTGATYEQYF.

This sequence joins TRBV5-6 and TRBJ2-3; D might be TRBD1 (6 bases). The germline V gene has CDR1 SGHDT and CDR2 YYEEEE. The CDR3 sequence is 12 residues long. Trimming stripped 0 bases from V and 12 bases from J, with 11 bases between. The DNA for the CDR3 is TGTGCCAGCAGCTTGGTGGACAGAGGCCAGTATTTT. Translation gives CASSLVDRGQYF.

This chain links TRBV5-1 with TRBJ1-2; 8 bases fit TRBD1. V gave up 4 bases and J gave up 5 bases; unmatched junction bases: 10. The CDR3 is made up of 15 amino acids. The germline gives CDR1 SGHRS, CDR2 YFSETQ. DNA of the CDR3: TGCGCCAGCAGCCTCAAGACAGGGGAGGATTATGGCTACACCTTC. It encodes CASSLKTGEDYGYTF.